Below are 19 T cell receptor beta chains sequenced from a single sample in a study of post-analysis software for immune sequencing data. Points from the study as a whole: The study found TRBV5-6, TRBV5-1 and TRBV20-1 among about five TRBV segments more frequent in patients than controls.

Carried by the TCR beta cDNA libraries were unique molecular identifiers. Each CDR3 protein is one row after TCRdb ran MiXCR on the PCR reads. Of 450,000 to 650,000 distinct CDR3 sequences in the sample, roughly 40% were seen once. These receptors have no known antigen. Source material: blood. These receptors were collected from a girl aged 10-17 years with multiple sclerosis.

The chain has TRBV7-2 and TRBJ1-2; no clear D gene. This CDR3 contains 13 residues. The germline CDR1 and CDR2 sequences are SGHTA and FQGNSA. The ends were cut back, 4 bases at V and 5 bases at J, with 11 bases in the middle. CDR3 DNA sequence: TGTGCCAGCAGCTCCGACGGAGGGTATGGCTACACCTTC. Translated, it gives CASSSDGGYGYTF.

The chain couples TRBV12-3 or TRBV12-4 to TRBJ2-1; 9 bases line up with TRBD2. With the DNA end fitting TRBJ2-7 better, the J assignment may be wrong. The CDR3 totals 14 residues. The CDR3 DNA sequence: TGTGCCAGCAAACCCCAGCGGGAGGAACTTGAGCAGTACTTC. It is translated as CASKPQREELEQYF.

The genes are TRBV20-1 and TRBJ2-5; TRBD1 matches 9 bases. The V gene's germline CDR1 is DFQATT and CDR2 SNEGSKA (reference sequence). Trimming took 0 bases from V and 5 from J; bases not matched to a gene: 13. This CDR3 region has 17 residues. In DNA, the CDR3 is TGCAGTGCTAGAGATGTTTCGGGACAGGGATTTGGTGAGACCCAGTACTTC. Its protein is CSARDVSGQGFGETQYF.

This chain connects TRBV12-3 or TRBV12-4 to TRBJ1-1, with 7 bases aligning to TRBD1. The CDR3 sequence is 16 residues long. The ends lost 2 bases at V and 9 bases at J; junction bases unmatched: 15. This CDR3 is CASSLMVIGAGGKAFF. The CDR3 DNA sequence: TGTGCCAGCAGTTTAATGGTAATAGGGGCAGGGGGTAAAGCTTTCTTT.

The chain couples TRBV11-2 to TRBJ2-5, with D possibly matching TRBD1 (5 bases). From germline, CDR1 is SGHAT and CDR2 FQNNGV. The V gene lost 5 bases and the J gene lost 1 base, with 20 bases spanning the gap. The CDR3 loop spans 17 amino acids. This chain's CDR3 is CASSLSSDSRFQETQYF. The CDR3 DNA follows: TGTGCCAGCAGCCTGTCCTCAGACAGCCGATTCCAAGAGACCCAGTACTTC.

The gene calls are TRBV2 and TRBJ2-7, with D unclear. This CDR3 contains 13 residues. V was clipped by 6 bases and J by 6 bases, with 15 bases between them. Germline V lookup: CDR1 SNHLY, CDR2 FYNNEI. The CDR3 DNA is TGTGCCAGCAGAGCCGAGACCGCCTCCGAGCAGTACTTC. Protein: CASRAETASEQYF.

Ten or more counts support this clonotype. The V gene is TRBV20-1, the J gene TRBJ1-1; 9 bases fit TRBD1. The CDR3 is made up of 14 amino acids. CDR1 and CDR2 from the germline V gene are DFQATT and SNEGSKA (reference sequence). With V trimmed by 6 bases and J by 2 bases, 7 bases remained unmatched. The CDR3 DNA sequence: TGCAGTGCCCCGACAGGGGGGGATAACACTGAAGCTTTCTTT. Translation gives CSAPTGGDNTEAFF.

In its sample, this clonotype was seen a few times. The rearrangement uses TRBV9 and TRBJ2-7; no reliable D call. Germline values: CDR1 SGDLS, CDR2 YYNGEE. V lost 3 bases and J lost 0, with 7 bases in between. This CDR3 has 13 amino acids. CDR3: CASSDPVSYEQYF. CDR3 DNA: TGTGCCAGCAGCGATCCGGTCTCCTACGAGCAGTACTTC.

This clonotype was counted only a few times. The chain has TRBV7-9 and TRBJ2-7; 9 positions match TRBD1. Germline lookup yields CDR1 SEHNR and CDR2 FQNEAQ (reference sequence). The V gene end was trimmed by 5 bases and the J gene end by 2 bases; junction bases not matched to a gene: 7. CDR3 length: 15 residues. CDR3 coding DNA: TGTGCCAGCAGCGTCACAGGGGGCTCCCCCTACGAGCAGTACTTC. Translation: CASSVTGGSPYEQYF.

This clonotype was detected a few times. CDR3 DNA: TGTGCCATCAGTGCGGGGGGTACGCAGTATTTT. It is translated as CAISAGGTQYF. The V call is TRBV10-3, the J call TRBJ2-3; TRBD2 agrees at 7 bases. This CDR3 spans 11 amino acids. Losses at the gene ends were 4 bases for V and 8 bases for J; bases not matched to a gene: 0. Germline CDR1 ENHRY, CDR2 SYGVKD.

As concerns this clonotype: A junction boundary mismatches the germline segment, possibly from a read error. This chain links TRBV12-3 or TRBV12-4 with TRBJ2-7; 10 nucleotides line up with TRBD2. This CDR3 is 15 amino acids long. The CDR3 is CASSLAGASAYEQYF. DNA for the CDR3: TGTGCCAGCAGTCTAGCGGGAGCCTCGGCCTACGAGCAGTACTTC.

The rearrangement uses TRBV7-2 and TRBJ2-7; no clear D. The CDR3 has 15 amino acids. V was cut by 0 bases and J by 3 bases, with 12 bases left in between. Germline assignment: CDR1 SGHTA and CDR2 FQGNSA. In DNA, the CDR3 is TGTGCCAGCAGCTTAGCGTACACCAACCACTACGAGCAGTACTTC. It yields the protein CASSLAYTNHYEQYF. Drawing the rest from reference TRBV7-2 and TRBJ2-7, the complete variable domain is GAGVSQSPSNKVTEKGKDVELRCDPISGHTALYWYRQSLGQGLEFLIYFQGNSAPDKSGLPSDRFSAERTGGSVSTLTIQRTQQEDSAVYLCASSLAYTNHYEQYFGPGTRLTVT.

This clonotype has a handful of counts. This rearrangement joins TRBV20-1 to TRBJ2-7, with D possibly matching TRBD1 (6 bases). Trimming left V 5 bases short and J 0 bases short, with 8 bases between. From germline, CDR1 is DFQATT and CDR2 SNEGSKA (reference sequence). This CDR3 has 12 amino acids. The CDR3 DNA is TGCAGTGCTTGGGACAACTCCTACGAGCAGTACTTC. This codes for CSAWDNSYEQYF.

V gene TRBV29-1 combines with J gene TRBJ1-2; perhaps TRBD1 as D (6 bases). V was trimmed by 7 bases and J by 4 bases, leaving 16 bases between them. The CDR3 consists of 13 residues. Germline CDR1 reads SQVTM; CDR2 reads ANQGSEA. In DNA, the CDR3 is TGCAGCGGAATCTGGGCAGGGGTCTATGGCTACACCTTC. Amino acids: CSGIWAGVYGYTF.

This clonotype was seen a single time. The chain combines TRBV20-1 with TRBJ2-1; 11 positions match TRBD2. This CDR3 has 13 amino acids. With 5 bases clipped from V and 9 bases from J, the junction kept 6 bases outside the gene matches. Looked up from germline, CDR1 is DFQATT and CDR2 is SNEGSKA (reference sequence). CDR3 in DNA: TGCAGTGCTCCCGGGACTAGCGGAGGTGAGCAGTTCTTC. Protein: CSAPGTSGGEQFF.

This clonotype occurred a few times. V and J are TRBV7-9 and TRBJ2-1; 11 bases align to TRBD1. Germline lookup yields CDR1 SEHNR and CDR2 FQNEAQ (reference sequence). The CDR3 runs 16 residues. V lost 2 bases, J lost 7 bases, and 7 bases stayed unmatched. The CDR3 DNA reads as TGTGCCAGCAGCTTACTCCCGGGACAGGGGGGGAATGAGCAGTTCTTC. Encoded protein: CASSLLPGQGGNEQFF.

The chain uses TRBV5-1 and TRBJ2-1; D is perhaps TRBD1 or TRBD2 (6 bases each). CDR1 is SGHRS and CDR2 is YFSETQ in the germline V gene. This CDR3 spans 14 amino acids. The V and J ends lost 4 bases and 6 bases respectively, with 14 bases between them. The CDR3 nucleotides are TGCGCCAGCAGCGGGACGGGGGCGGTCAATGAGCAGTTCTTC. Translated, it gives CASSGTGAVNEQFF.

This clonotype has more than one count but fewer than ten. The chain uses TRBV5-1 and TRBJ1-1, with 10 nucleotides matching TRBD1. There are 16 residues in the CDR3. The V segment lost 0 bases and the J segment 5 bases; nucleotides outside the gene matches: 7. Germline V lookup: CDR1 SGHRS, CDR2 YFSETQ. DNA for the CDR3: TGCGCCAGCAGCTTGGCCTGGGACAGGGGAAGAACTGAAGCTTTCTTT. Translating it yields CASSLAWDRGRTEAFF.

The chain recombines TRBV29-1 with TRBJ1-2; TRBD1 agrees at 8 bases. The CDR3 extends over 11 amino acids. With V trimmed by 5 bases and J by 9 bases, 5 bases remained unmatched. Germline V gene lookup returns CDR1 SQVTM and CDR2 ANQGSEA. CDR3 in amino acids: CSVYDRGSYTF. In nucleotides, the CDR3 is TGCAGCGTTTATGACAGGGGAAGCTACACCTTC.